This passage covers 22 T cell receptor beta chains from one sample sequenced in a study of regulatory T cells in long-lasting Graves disease. Researchers made TCR beta libraries by using iRepertoire HTBI primers and running Arm-PCR on CDR3 regions. TCRdb redid the calling of the multiplex PCR reads with MiXCR, one entry per CDR3 protein. The table shows hundreds of thousands of distinct CDR3 sequences, with around 15% occurring only once. Time point meaning: newly diagnosed GD, antithyroid drugs for less than 3 months. The TCR library was prepared using RNA isolated from PBMCs. The data also belong to a second study, concerning T cells in Graves' hyperthyroidism and ophthalmopathy.

Sequenced here: peripheral blood mononuclear cells (PBMCs), sampled at new diagnosis, from a patient treated with antithyroid drugs. The receptors come from a middle-aged man with Graves disease.

The sample holds a few counts of this clonotype. This sequence joins TRBV7-9 and TRBJ2-3; 9 positions agree with TRBD1. V gave up 0 bases and J gave up 4 bases; unmatched junction bases: 14. Germline lookup yields CDR1 SEHNR and CDR2 FQNEAQ (reference sequence). This CDR3 spans 19 amino acids. In DNA, the CDR3 is TGTGCCAGCAGCTTAGCTAGCCCCGGGACAGGGTACAACGCAGATACGCAGTATTTT. Residues: CASSLASPGTGYNADTQYF.

This clonotype turned up a few times. J is TRBJ2-5 and V is TRBV19, with D maybe TRBD1 (6 bases). Per germline, CDR1 LNHDA and CDR2 SQIVND (reference sequence). CDR3 size: 14 residues. Trimming cost V 6 bases and J 9 bases, with 20 bases left between them. In DNA form, the CDR3 reads TGTGCCAGTAGCCTTACAGGGCGTCTTGGGGCCCAGTACTTC. Protein: CASSLTGRLGAQYF.

The rearrangement uses TRBV20-1 and TRBJ2-1; 10 bases line up with TRBD1. The CDR3 totals 16 residues. V trimming: 2 bases; J trimming: 6 bases; junction bases outside the gene matches: 10. CDR1 DFQATT and CDR2 SNEGSKA come from the germline V gene (reference sequence). Here the CDR3 DNA reads TGCAGTGCTAGATTGACAGGGGGCGTAGGGGGCAATGAGCAGTTCTTC. Its protein product is CSARLTGGVGGNEQFF.

In its sample, this clonotype was seen a few times. Here the CDR3 reads CASSIVGRSEAFF. The DNA for the CDR3 is TGTGCCAGTAGTATCGTTGGCCGTTCTGAAGCTTTCTTT. The rearrangement joins TRBV19 to TRBJ1-1, with D unresolved. Germline CDR1 and CDR2: LNHDA and SQIVND (reference sequence). Trimming pared 3 bases from V and 6 bases from J, leaving 11 bases between. CDR3 length equals 13 residues.

The sample holds many counts of this clonotype. V is TRBV5-1 and J is TRBJ2-1; 7 bases match TRBD1. This CDR3 spans 13 amino acids. Germline V CDR1 and CDR2: SGHRS, YFSETQ. J gave up 10 bases and V 4 bases, and 8 bases lay outside the gene matches. CDR3 amino acids: CASSELPGQEQFF. Here the CDR3 DNA reads TGCGCCAGCAGCGAACTTCCGGGACAGGAGCAGTTCTTC.

This clonotype occurred many times. The chain employs TRBV10-3 and TRBJ2-5; D is ambiguous. CDR1 ENHRY and CDR2 SYGVKD come from the germline V gene. Trimming shortened V by 4 bases and J by 5 bases, and 8 bases separated the two germline ends. This CDR3 comprises 12 residues. The CDR3: CAISANGETQYF. CDR3 nucleotides: TGTGCCATCAGTGCAAACGGGGAGACCCAGTACTTC.

This sequence joins TRBV11-2 and TRBJ1-6; the D gene is possibly TRBD1 (5 bases). Per the germline V gene, CDR1 is SGHAT and CDR2 is FQNNGV. The CDR3 spans 12 residues. Trimming shortened V by 1 base and J by 17 bases, and 12 bases separated the two germline ends. The CDR3 region has the DNA TGTGCCAGCAGCTTAGTGGGGGGAGCCGTCCACTTT. This translates into CASSLVGGAVHF.

This clonotype was seen at least ten times. The V call is TRBV2, the J call TRBJ1-1, with D uncertain. Per the germline V gene, CDR1 is SNHLY and CDR2 is FYNNEI. V shed 2 bases and J shed 6 bases, with 10 bases lying between them. The CDR3 length is 13 residues. CDR3 sequence (DNA): TGTGCCAGCAGTGAAACACCTCCGGCTGAAGCTTTCTTT. This sequence encodes CASSETPPAEAFF. The variable domain in full, with the rest retrieved from reference TRBV2 and TRBJ1-1, is EPEVTQTPSHQVTQMGQEVILRCVPISNHLYFYWYRQILGQKVEFLVSFYNNEISEKSEIFDDQFSVERPDGSNFTLKIRSTKLEDSAMYFCASSETPPAEAFFGQGTRLTVV.

This clonotype was seen repeatedly, ten times or more. The junction departs from the called germline gene at one end, perhaps through a read error. The gene calls are TRBV6-2 or TRBV6-3 and TRBJ2-1, with D unresolved. The CDR3 is 13 amino acids. Germline V gene sequence: CDR1 MNHEY, CDR2 SVGEGT. In DNA form, the CDR3 reads TGTGCCAGCAGATACTCGGGTGGAAATGAGCAGTTCTTC. Protein: CASRYSGGNEQFF.

This clonotype was seen at least ten times. V gene TRBV7-8 combines with J gene TRBJ2-1; 9 bases fit TRBD2. The germline CDR1 and CDR2 sequences are SGHVS and FQNEAQ. J was trimmed by 4 bases and V by 1 base; bases with no gene match: 14. The CDR3 is made up of 19 amino acids. The CDR3 loop is CASSLGFSRRGGLYNEQFF. In DNA, the CDR3 is TGTGCCAGCAGCTTAGGATTTAGCCGGCGGGGGGGCCTTTACAATGAGCAGTTCTTC.

Concerning this clonotype itself: One base separates it from a far larger clone, so it is likely a read error. V and J are TRBV2 and TRBJ1-5, with D unresolved. Trimming took 5 bases from V and 4 from J, leaving 15 bases between them. From germline, CDR1 is SNHLY and CDR2 FYNNEI. The CDR3 runs to 15 residues. CDR3 in DNA: TGTGCCAGCAGTCCACTTGACGGGGAGAATCAGCCCCAGCATTTT. It specifies CASSPLDGENQPQHF.

This chain's CDR3 is CATSGTTNTEAFF. The CDR3 DNA follows: TGTGCCACCTCCGGGACAACGAACACTGAAGCTTTCTTT. J is TRBJ1-1 and V is TRBV11-3; weak D call: TRBD1 (6 bases). This CDR3 comprises 13 residues. The germline V gene has CDR1 SGHNT and CDR2 YENEEA. Trimming stripped 10 bases from V and 1 base from J, with 13 bases between. Drawing the rest from reference TRBV11-3 and TRBJ1-1, the complete variable domain is EAGVVQSPRYKIIEKKQPVAFWCNPISGHNTLYWYLQNLGQGPELLIRYENEEAVDDSQLPKDRFSAERLKGVDSTLKIQPAELGDSAVYLCATSGTTNTEAFFGQGTRLTVV.

The sample holds many counts of this clonotype. The rearrangement links TRBV11-2 to TRBJ2-5; D remains unclear. From germline, CDR1 is SGHAT and CDR2 FQNNGV. V was cut by 2 bases and J by 2 bases, with 15 bases left in between. The CDR3 is made up of 16 amino acids. CDR3 in DNA: TGTGCCAGCAGCTTATTTGGTCTAGTCCAACAAGAGACCCAGTACTTC. Translated, it gives CASSLFGLVQQETQYF.

This clonotype has only a few counts. CDR3 loop: CASSQERGSITGRDEQYF. CDR3 in DNA: TGTGCCAGCAGCCAAGAACGCGGGTCGATCACGGGTAGGGACGAGCAGTACTTC. The rearrangement links TRBV3-1 to TRBJ2-7; tentatively, D is TRBD2 (5 bases). The length of the CDR3 is 18 residues. The germline V gene encodes CDR1 LGHDT and CDR2 YNNKEL (reference sequence). V was clipped by 0 bases and J by 5 bases, with 23 bases between them.

This chain connects TRBV6-1 to TRBJ1-1; TRBD1 might be the D (6 bases). V dropped 3 bases and J dropped 7 bases, with 12 bases sitting between them. Germline V gene lookup returns CDR1 MNHNS and CDR2 SASEGT. The CDR3 runs to 13 residues. CDR3 in amino acids: CASSDRGRGEAFF. Written as DNA, the CDR3 is TGTGCCAGCAGTGACAGGGGCAGGGGTGAAGCTTTCTTT.

The chain is built from TRBV2 and TRBJ2-7, with 7 bases matching TRBD1. Germline CDR1 reads SNHLY; CDR2 reads FYNNEI. With V trimmed by 5 bases and J by 2 bases, 6 bases remained unmatched. This CDR3 has 14 residues. The CDR3 here is CASSLRGRTYEQYF. Written as DNA, the CDR3 is TGTGCCAGCAGTCTAAGGGGGCGGACCTACGAGCAGTACTTC. The full variable domain, in which reference TRBV2 and TRBJ2-7 provide the parts outside the CDR3, is EPEVTQTPSHQVTQMGQEVILRCVPISNHLYFYWYRQILGQKVEFLVSFYNNEISEKSEIFDDQFSVERPDGSNFTLKIRSTKLEDSAMYFCASSLRGRTYEQYFGPGTRLTVT.

This clonotype came up many times. V gene TRBV27 combines with J gene TRBJ1-5; tentatively, D is TRBD1 (5 bases). The germline V and J ends were trimmed by 7 bases and 0 bases, with 16 bases remaining between them. The CDR3 runs to 16 residues. The V gene's germline CDR1 is MNHEY and CDR2 SMNVEV (reference sequence). The CDR3: CASKVTARYSNQPQHF. The CDR3 nucleotides read TGTGCCAGCAAGGTGACAGCAAGATATAGCAATCAGCCCCAGCATTTT.

This clonotype was observed at least ten times. The V gene is TRBV28, the J gene TRBJ2-1; D possibly corresponds to TRBD1 (6 bases). The germline V gene encodes CDR1 MDHEN and CDR2 SYDVKM. This CDR3 spans 15 amino acids. V was pared by 6 bases and J by 0 bases, with 12 bases between. The CDR3 DNA reads TGTGCCAGCAGCCTCGGACAGATCTCCTACAATGAGCAGTTCTTC. This sequence encodes CASSLGQISYNEQFF.

The chain couples TRBV12-3 or TRBV12-4 to TRBJ2-1; no firm D call. This CDR3 region has 13 residues. V was pared by 1 base and J by 7 bases, with 8 bases between. CDR3 region: CASSLVTRNEQFF. The CDR3 DNA sequence: TGTGCCAGCAGTTTAGTAACGCGGAATGAGCAGTTCTTC.

This clonotype appeared many times. V gene TRBV12-3 or TRBV12-4 combines with J gene TRBJ1-6; 11 nucleotides match TRBD1. The CDR3 runs to 15 residues. Germline trimming cut 6 bases from V and 9 bases from J; bases unmatched to any gene: 7. The CDR3 DNA reads TGTGCCAGCAGCTACGGACAGGGGGCGGCTTCACCCCTCCACTTT. Residues: CASSYGQGAASPLHF.

Comments on this clonotype: A far larger clone is just one base off, so this is likely a read error. This rearrangement joins TRBV10-3 to TRBJ2-3, with D possibly being TRBD2 (6 bases). Matching the DNA end better, TRBJ2-7 makes the J call doubtful. The CDR3 loop spans 12 amino acids. Per germline, CDR1 ENHRY and CDR2 SYGVKD. The CDR3 region is CAIDSGYNEQYF. The CDR3 bases are TGTGCCATCGATAGCGGTTACAATGAGCAGTACTTC.

This clonotype was found many times. V gene TRBV12-3 or TRBV12-4 combines with J gene TRBJ2-3, with D perhaps TRBD2 (5 bases). The germline V and J ends were trimmed by 7 bases and 4 bases, with 12 bases remaining between them. This CDR3 contains 13 residues. CDR3 sequence (DNA): TGTGCCAGCATCCTAGGGAGAGCAGATACGCAGTATTTT. Protein sequence: CASILGRADTQYF.